Each of the 19 T cell receptor beta chains below was sequenced from the same sample in a study of cytomegalovirus exposure and HLA in healthy donors. It was with 60 Vbeta and 13 Jbeta primers that the PCR ran. Sequenced by immunoSEQ multiplex PCR; TCRdb stores in-frame clones only, minus some. Here the sample spans over 150,000 clones, roughly 87% being singletons. Material: PBMCs. The receptors come from a young woman in good health and CMV-seronegative.

This clone showed up just once. This chain connects TRBV7-8 to TRBJ2-5; weak D call: TRBD2 (7 bases). The CDR3 extends over 15 amino acids. V shed 4 bases and J shed 7 bases, with 19 bases lying between them. Germline-derived CDR1 and CDR2 are SGHVS and FQNEAQ. The CDR3 DNA follows: TGTGCCAGCAGCTCGTACCTTGAGGGAGGGGGGACCCAGTACTTC. Translating gives CASSSYLEGGGTQYF.

This rearrangement joins TRBV5-1 to TRBJ1-3, with D unresolved. CDR3 length: 15 amino acids. With 0 bases removed from V and 0 bases from J, the gap between germline ends came to 7 bases. Per germline, CDR1 SGHRS and CDR2 YFSETQ. The CDR3 region has the DNA TGCGCCAGCAGCTTGGGGGAGATCTCTGGAAACACCATATATTTT. Protein sequence: CASSLGEISGNTIYF.

This clone was picked up one time. The chain couples TRBV28 to TRBJ1-5; D unresolved. The CDR3 totals 12 residues. The ends were cut back, 5 bases at V and 5 bases at J, with 7 bases in the middle. CDR1 and CDR2 (germline): MDHEN, SYDVKM. This CDR3 reads CASSPRDQPQHF. CDR3 nucleotides: TGTGCCAGCAGTCCCCGTGATCAGCCCCAGCATTTT.

The chain combines TRBV27 with TRBJ2-3; 13 positions match TRBD2. Trimming at V came to 7 bases and at J to 6 bases, leaving 10 bases not matched to a gene. Germline V gene lookup returns CDR1 MNHEY and CDR2 SMNVEV (reference sequence). The CDR3 contains 16 residues. CDR3 sequence (DNA): TGTGCCAGCACCGCGACTAGCGGGAGGCCGTCGGATACGCAGTATTTT. Its protein product is CASTATSGRPSDTQYF.

The count of this clone is one. J is TRBJ1-1 and V is TRBV11-3, with D uncertain. In germline, CDR1 is SGHNT, CDR2 YENEEA. V lost 1 base and J lost 5, with 8 bases in between. This CDR3 is 13 amino acids long. CDR3 in DNA: TGTGCCAGCAGCTTAGGATCGGGGACTGAAGCTTTCTTT. Protein sequence: CASSLGSGTEAFF.

The V gene is TRBV18, the J gene TRBJ1-1, with TRBD1 matching over 8 bases. V dropped 4 bases and J dropped 3; count of bases not matched to a gene: 13. CDR3 size: 17 residues. From germline, CDR1 is KGHSH and CDR2 LQKENI. In DNA, the CDR3 is TGTGCCAGCTCACTTAGCTGGCAGGGGGCGGGAGACACTGAAGCTTTCTTT. Protein sequence: CASSLSWQGAGDTEAFF.

The V call is TRBV5-6, the J call TRBJ2-3; maybe TRBD1 (6 bases). CDR3 length: 14 residues. The germline CDR1 and CDR2 sequences are SGHDT and YYEEEE. The V gene lost 3 bases and the J gene lost 5 bases, with 13 bases spanning the gap. The CDR3 DNA sequence: TGTGCCAGCAGCTGGCAGGGGCAGGGAGATACGCAGTATTTT. Amino acids: CASSWQGQGDTQYF. The full variable domain, in which reference TRBV5-6 and TRBJ2-3 provide the parts outside the CDR3, is DAGVTQSPTHLIKTRGQQVTLRCSPKSGHDTVSWYQQALGQGPQFIFQYYEEEERQRGNFPDRFSGHQFPNYSSELNVNALLLGDSALYLCASSWQGQGDTQYFGPGTRLTVL.

The V and J genes are TRBV7-2 and TRBJ2-7; D is possibly TRBD2 (7 bases). The CDR3 is made up of 17 amino acids. Between the trimmed V and J ends, which lost 1 base and 2 bases, there was a span of 18 bases. Germline lookup yields CDR1 SGHTA and CDR2 FQGNSA. The CDR3 coding sequence is TGTGCCAGCAGCTTAGGGGTTTTGGCGGGGGCGGCCTACGAGCAGTACTTC. Translation gives CASSLGVLAGAAYEQYF.

The chain recombines TRBV7-8 with TRBJ2-3; the match to TRBD2 covers 8 bases. CDR1 and CDR2 from the germline V gene are SGHVS and FQNEAQ. The length of the CDR3 is 17 residues. Unmatched junction bases numbered 13, after V lost 7 bases and J lost 1 base. As DNA, the CDR3 is TGTGCCAGCACCCCGCACCGCGGGGGGTCGGGCACAGATACGCAGTATTTT. Translated: CASTPHRGGSGTDTQYF.

The chain uses TRBV2 and TRBJ2-1; D remains unclear. Trimming pared 11 bases from V and 0 bases from J, leaving 14 bases between. The CDR3 covers 14 residues. CDR1 is SNHLY, CDR2 FYNNEI, per germline. The CDR3 loop reads CAAAGSRSYNEQFF. The CDR3 bases are TGTGCCGCAGCCGGGTCCCGCTCCTACAATGAGCAGTTCTTC.

The rearrangement joins TRBV6-4 to TRBJ2-1; 7 bases map to TRBD2. After removal of 2 bases from V and 8 bases from J, the junction contained 6 bases not matched to a gene. CDR1 and CDR2 from the germline V gene are MRHNA and SNTAGT. The CDR3 extends over 14 amino acids. As DNA, the CDR3 is TGTGCCAGCAGTGACCTCGGGGGGAGAGATGAGCAGTTCTTC. Its translation: CASSDLGGRDEQFF.

The DNA for the CDR3 is TGCGCCAGCAGTGGGACAGGAATAGGGGGCAGAGAGACCCAGTACTTC. It encodes CASSGTGIGGRETQYF. The V and J genes are TRBV10-2 and TRBJ2-5; 7 bases fit TRBD1. With V trimmed by 4 bases and J by 4 bases, 12 bases remained unmatched. Looked up from germline, CDR1 is WSHSY and CDR2 is SAAADI. The length of the CDR3 is 16 residues.

The chain joins TRBV7-2 to TRBJ2-7; D not resolved. Trimming took off 1 base at V and 5 bases at J, with 12 bases between the two ends. Germline assignment: CDR1 SGHTA and CDR2 FQGNSA. This CDR3 is built from 14 residues. This chain's CDR3 is CASSLDPSRDEQYF. CDR3 bases: TGTGCCAGCAGCTTAGATCCCTCTCGGGACGAGCAGTACTTC.

The rearrangement links TRBV7-2 to TRBJ1-1; 10 bases line up with TRBD1. Trimming at V came to 6 bases and at J to 3 bases, leaving 7 bases not matched to a gene. The CDR3 has 15 residues. Germline CDR1 is SGHTA and CDR2 is FQGNSA. The CDR3 here is CASSRDRGRHTEAFF. DNA for the CDR3: TGTGCCAGCAGTAGGGACAGGGGTAGACACACTGAAGCTTTCTTT.

V is TRBV9 and J is TRBJ1-5, with D maybe TRBD1 (6 bases). Trimming left V 4 bases short and J 4 bases short, with 9 bases between. The CDR3 runs 13 residues. Germline lookup yields CDR1 SGDLS and CDR2 YYNGEE. CDR3 in amino acids: CASSRQDNQPQHF. The CDR3 bases are TGTGCCAGCAGCCGACAGGATAATCAGCCCCAGCATTTT.

The CDR3 DNA reads as TGTGCCAGCAGTGGGACAGGGGTTTACAATGAGCAGTTCTTC. It yields the protein CASSGTGVYNEQFF. The chain employs TRBV6-1 and TRBJ2-1, with 9 bases fitting TRBD1. The ends lost 4 bases at V and 4 bases at J; junction bases unmatched: 2. Germline CDR1 MNHNS, CDR2 SASEGT. The CDR3 is made up of 14 amino acids.

The chain carries TRBV6-5 and TRBJ1-1, with D hard to call. Germline CDR1 MNHEY, CDR2 SVGAGI. There are 14 residues in the CDR3. Trimming removed 1 base at V and 2 bases at J, with 8 bases between. The CDR3 sequence: CASSYLPGNTEAFF. The CDR3 nucleotides are TGTGCCAGCAGTTACTTACCAGGTAACACTGAAGCTTTCTTT.

The chain recombines TRBV19 with TRBJ1-5; the D is unclear. The ends were cut back, 7 bases at V and 7 bases at J, with 11 bases in the middle. The germline CDR1 and CDR2 sequences are LNHDA and SQIVND (reference sequence). The length of the CDR3 is 12 residues. The CDR3 DNA follows: TGTGCCAGTACCGATTTGGGCCAGCCCCAGCATTTT. Residues: CASTDLGQPQHF.

The V gene is TRBV6-6, the J gene TRBJ2-2; 7 bases are shared with TRBD2. The CDR3 is 14 amino acids. Germline values: CDR1 MNHNY, CDR2 SVGAGI (reference sequence). The J segment lost 7 bases and the V segment lost 4 bases, leaving 6 bases of the junction unmatched. This CDR3 is CASSLGGSGGELFF. In DNA form, the CDR3 reads TGTGCCAGCAGTTTGGGGGGGAGTGGCGGGGAGCTGTTTTTT.